Listed here are 21 T cell receptor beta chains from one sample, sequenced in a study of response to subunit inactivated influenza vaccine. Via MiXCR, TCRdb re-called the RT-PCR reads, giving one row per CDR3 protein. The sample has about 500,000 distinct CDR3 sequences, roughly 7.6% seen once. Here the sequenced sample was PBMCs from blood, taken around 25 months after vaccination. These receptors were taken from a man aged 50 to 75 who received an inactivated influenza vaccine.

Only a few counts were recorded for this clonotype. The chain combines TRBV3-1 with TRBJ2-2, with 10 bases fitting TRBD2. The germline gives CDR1 LGHDT, CDR2 YNNKEL (reference sequence). V lost 4 bases to trimming and J lost 6 bases; unmatched junction nucleotides: 8. This CDR3 spans 16 amino acids. The CDR3 loop reads CASSPTGTSDSGELFF. DNA of the CDR3: TGTGCCAGCAGCCCCACCGGGACTAGCGACTCCGGGGAGCTGTTTTTT. The entire variable domain, with the rest obtained from reference TRBV3-1 and TRBJ2-2, is as follows: DTAVSQTPKYLVTQMGNDKSIKCEQNLGHDTMYWYKQDSKKFLKIMFSYNNKELIINETVPNRFSPKSPDKAHLNLHINSLELGDSAVYFCASSPTGTSDSGELFFGEGSRLTVL.

Ten or more counts support this clonotype. This chain connects TRBV29-1 to TRBJ2-6; D ambiguous. Germline CDR1 and CDR2: SQVTM and ANQGSEA. Trimming removed 5 bases at V and 0 bases at J, with 2 bases between. The CDR3 consists of 12 residues. CDR3 bases: TGCAGCGTTACCTCTGGGGCCAACGTCCTGACTTTC. It yields the protein CSVTSGANVLTF.

The chain joins TRBV29-1 to TRBJ2-3, with TRBD1 matching over 9 bases. The germline V gene has CDR1 SQVTM and CDR2 ANQGSEA. V shed 7 bases and J 5 bases; nucleotides not matched to a gene: 7. The CDR3 covers 13 residues. The CDR3 DNA follows: TGCAGCGCCGGGACAGGGTTGTTAGATACGCAGTATTTT. Translated, it gives CSAGTGLLDTQYF.

The CDR3 loop reads CASSYVQGAYEQYF. CDR3 in DNA: TGTGCCAGCAGTTACGTCCAGGGAGCCTACGAGCAGTACTTC. This sequence joins TRBV6-5 and TRBJ2-7; the D gene could be TRBD1 or TRBD2 (5 bases each). This CDR3 has 14 residues. The germline V gene has CDR1 MNHEY and CDR2 SVGAGI. V lost 2 bases and J 2 bases, leaving 10 bases between the germline ends.

This clonotype was counted only a few times. The chain employs TRBV18 and TRBJ2-5; 8 nucleotides align to TRBD2. Trimming took 0 bases from V and 9 from J; bases not matched to a gene: 0. The germline V gene encodes CDR1 KGHSH and CDR2 LQKENI. The CDR3 has 12 amino acids. The chain's CDR3 is CASSPPGRAQYF. The CDR3 DNA reads TGTGCCAGCTCACCACCCGGGAGGGCCCAGTACTTC.

The V gene is TRBV18, the J gene TRBJ2-3, with 8 nucleotides matching TRBD2. Losses at the gene ends were 3 bases for V and 8 bases for J; bases not matched to a gene: 10. This CDR3 has 15 amino acids. Germline CDR1 and CDR2: KGHSH and LQKENI. In nucleotides, the CDR3 is TGTGCCAGCTCACCGTTAAGCGGGAGCGAGGTTACGCAGTATTTT. Translation: CASSPLSGSEVTQYF. Combining the CDR3 with reference TRBV18 and TRBJ2-3 gives the whole variable domain NAGVMQNPRHLVRRRGQEARLRCSPMKGHSHVYWYRQLPEEGLKFMVYLQKENIIDESGMPKERFSAEFPKEGPSILRIQQVVRGDSAAYFCASSPLSGSEVTQYFGPGTRLTVL.

The sample holds many counts of this clonotype. The CDR3 DNA is TGTGCCAGCAGCCCGGAGGGGAATCAGCCCCAGCATTTT. It yields the protein CASSPEGNQPQHF. V and J are TRBV7-2 and TRBJ1-5; TRBD1 is a possible D gene (5 bases). The CDR3 runs to 13 residues. The germline V gene has CDR1 SGHTA and CDR2 FQGNSA. V lost 5 bases and J lost 4, with 9 bases in between.

The chain has TRBV7-2 and TRBJ2-3; D unclear. This CDR3 comprises 15 residues. The V gene's germline CDR1 is SGHTA and CDR2 FQGNSA. Trimming left V 0 bases short and J 2 bases short, with 9 bases between. As DNA, the CDR3 is TGTGCCAGCAGCTTAGCAGTCAGCCTCACAGATACGCAGTATTTT. Amino acid sequence: CASSLAVSLTDTQYF. Combining the CDR3 with reference TRBV7-2 and TRBJ2-3 gives the whole variable domain GAGVSQSPSNKVTEKGKDVELRCDPISGHTALYWYRQSLGQGLEFLIYFQGNSAPDKSGLPSDRFSAERTGGSVSTLTIQRTQQEDSAVYLCASSLAVSLTDTQYFGPGTRLTVL.

This chain connects TRBV29-1 to TRBJ1-1, with 10 positions matching TRBD1. The CDR3 is made up of 14 amino acids. Losses at the gene ends were 3 bases for V and 5 bases for J; bases not matched to a gene: 6. Germline CDR1 SQVTM, CDR2 ANQGSEA. CDR3 nucleotides: TGCAGCGTTGATTGGGACAGGGGTGTTACTGAAGCTTTCTTT. Its translation: CSVDWDRGVTEAFF.

V gene TRBV5-1 combines with J gene TRBJ1-5; possibly TRBD1 for D (5 bases). CDR3 size: 16 residues. Germline V gene data show CDR1 as SGHRS and CDR2 as YFSETQ. Between the trimmed V and J ends, which lost 4 bases and 6 bases, there was a span of 20 bases. CDR3 sequence reads: CASSPGDLAGAQPQHF. For the CDR3, the DNA is TGCGCCAGCAGCCCCGGGGACTTGGCCGGGGCTCAGCCCCAGCATTTT.

The chain recombines TRBV4-3 with TRBJ2-5, with D perhaps being TRBD1 or TRBD2 (5 bases each). This CDR3 region has 14 residues. V was clipped by 3 bases and J by 6 bases, with 14 bases between them. Germline values: CDR1 LGHNA, CDR2 YSLEER. CDR3 loop: CASSHEGLGQTQYF. The CDR3 DNA follows: TGCGCCAGCAGCCATGAAGGACTGGGACAGACCCAGTACTTC.

There are many counts of this clonotype. V is TRBV3-1 and J is TRBJ2-3; D gene unclear. Germline values: CDR1 LGHDT, CDR2 YNNKEL (reference sequence). The CDR3 runs to 11 residues. Trimming removed 3 bases at V and 7 bases at J, with 5 bases between. The CDR3 is CASSQGYTQYF. The CDR3 nucleotides read TGTGCCAGCAGCCAGGGGTATACGCAGTATTTT.

The sample holds many counts of this clonotype. The rearrangement links TRBV20-1 to TRBJ2-2, with 12 bases fitting TRBD2. Germline V gene sequence: CDR1 DFQATT, CDR2 SNEGSKA (reference sequence). The V gene end was trimmed by 4 bases and the J gene end by 5 bases; junction bases not matched to a gene: 8. This CDR3 has 16 amino acids. The DNA of the CDR3 is TGCAGTGCTACAGGACTAGCGGGGTTTGTAACCGGGGAGCTGTTTTTT. Translating it yields CSATGLAGFVTGELFF.

This sequence joins TRBV11-2 and TRBJ2-5; D is perhaps TRBD2 (6 bases). The CDR3 is 16 amino acids. V lost 5 bases and J lost 4, with 20 bases in between. CDR1 and CDR2 from the germline V gene are SGHAT and FQNNGV. CDR3 loop: CASSLTRSRDGETQYF. The CDR3 DNA follows: TGTGCCAGCAGCCTGACTAGATCAAGAGATGGAGAGACCCAGTACTTC.

This clonotype was observed at least ten times. This rearrangement joins TRBV4-3 to TRBJ2-7; D possibly matches TRBD1 or TRBD2 (6 bases each). Germline V CDR1 and CDR2: LGHNA, YSLEER. There are 16 residues in the CDR3. The ends were cut back, 4 bases at V and 4 bases at J, with 20 bases in the middle. The CDR3 bases are TGCGCCAGCAGCCTGGTTTGGGGGGCCGTCCTGTACGAGCAGTACTTC. This translates into CASSLVWGAVLYEQYF.

This chain connects TRBV11-2 to TRBJ2-2, with 10 bases lining up with TRBD2. The germline V gene encodes CDR1 SGHAT and CDR2 FQNNGV. The CDR3 contains 18 residues. With 1 base clipped from V and 6 bases from J, the junction kept 11 bases outside the gene matches. The CDR3 reads CASSLVGLAGVTPGELFF. For the CDR3, the DNA is TGTGCCAGCAGCTTAGTAGGTCTAGCGGGGGTTACACCCGGGGAGCTGTTTTTT.

At least ten counts were recorded for this clonotype. V and J are TRBV7-2 and TRBJ2-2; D uncertain. Germline CDR1 is SGHTA and CDR2 is FQGNSA. The CDR3 totals 14 residues. V was trimmed by 1 base and J by 3 bases, leaving 6 bases between them. CDR3 nucleotide sequence: TGTGCCAGCAGCTTAGGGCCGTACACCGGGGAGCTGTTTTTT. It encodes CASSLGPYTGELFF.

This clonotype was counted a few times. CDR3 sequence: CASKQGELTGELFF. CDR3 DNA: TGTGCCAGCAAACAGGGGGAGCTCACCGGGGAGCTGTTTTTT. The chain links TRBV12-3 or TRBV12-4 to TRBJ2-2; 8 nucleotides agree with TRBD1. The CDR3 extends over 14 amino acids. J gave up 4 bases and V 7 bases, and 5 bases lay outside the gene matches.

This clonotype was seen more than once but under ten times. The chain uses TRBV7-2 and TRBJ2-3; D is undetermined. Germline lookup yields CDR1 SGHTA and CDR2 FQGNSA. The V and J ends lost 1 base and 2 bases respectively, with 10 bases between them. There are 15 residues in the CDR3. CDR3 loop: CASSLEYVHTDTQYF. DNA for the CDR3: TGTGCCAGCAGCTTAGAGTACGTACACACAGATACGCAGTATTTT.

J is TRBJ1-5 and V is TRBV28; D is possibly TRBD1 (5 bases). This CDR3 is 11 amino acids long. Germline lookup yields CDR1 MDHEN and CDR2 SYDVKM. The V end was cut by 4 bases, the J end by 9 bases, with 7 bases between. In nucleotides, the CDR3 is TGTGCCAGCAGTTCTACAGGGCCCCAGCATTTT. This gives the protein CASSSTGPQHF.

This chain uses TRBV7-8 with TRBJ1-2; 8 positions agree with TRBD1. The CDR3 is 13 amino acids. Germline trimming cut 4 bases from V and 6 bases from J; bases unmatched to any gene: 4. The germline V gene encodes CDR1 SGHVS and CDR2 FQNEAQ. CDR3 loop: CASSSRTGNGYTF. The DNA of the CDR3 is TGTGCCAGCAGCTCACGGACAGGGAATGGCTACACCTTC. Based on the CDR3 plus reference TRBV7-8 and TRBJ1-2, the full variable domain is GAGVSQSPRYKVAKRGQDVALRCDPISGHVSLFWYQQALGQGPEFLTYFQNEAQLDKSGLPSDRFFAERPEGSVSTLKIQRTQQEDSAVYLCASSSRTGNGYTFGSGTRLTVV.